The T cell receptor (beta chain) under discussion was sequenced for a study of T cells in Graves' hyperthyroidism and ophthalmopathy. Study-wide findings and caveats: Ophthalmopathy and stable hyperthyroidism were told apart by a 13 V-J model. For ophthalmopathy, model prediction preceded onset by a median 6.5 months.

This clonotype was counted ten times or more. What it recognizes is unknown. TCR beta CDR3 regions were amplified from RNA transcripts. Using the HTBI primer set, a first-round RT-PCR was run on the TCR CDR3. TCRdb itself ran the multiplex PCR reads through MiXCR, one entry per CDR3 protein. Counted here are more than 500,000 distinct CDR3 sequences, 14% occurring once; the ten biggest clones make up approximately 14%. Sequencing used blood. The TCR was taken from a woman aged 35 to 49 with Graves' hyperthyroidism.

The CDR3 region has the DNA TGTGCCAGCAGTCTACTCGGCGGGGAGCTGTTTTTT. It codes for CASSLLGGELFF. The genes are TRBV28 and TRBJ2-2; D call uncertain. V lost 5 bases, J lost 7 bases, and 8 bases lay in between. The CDR3 is made up of 12 amino acids. Germline CDR1 is MDHEN and CDR2 is SYDVKM.